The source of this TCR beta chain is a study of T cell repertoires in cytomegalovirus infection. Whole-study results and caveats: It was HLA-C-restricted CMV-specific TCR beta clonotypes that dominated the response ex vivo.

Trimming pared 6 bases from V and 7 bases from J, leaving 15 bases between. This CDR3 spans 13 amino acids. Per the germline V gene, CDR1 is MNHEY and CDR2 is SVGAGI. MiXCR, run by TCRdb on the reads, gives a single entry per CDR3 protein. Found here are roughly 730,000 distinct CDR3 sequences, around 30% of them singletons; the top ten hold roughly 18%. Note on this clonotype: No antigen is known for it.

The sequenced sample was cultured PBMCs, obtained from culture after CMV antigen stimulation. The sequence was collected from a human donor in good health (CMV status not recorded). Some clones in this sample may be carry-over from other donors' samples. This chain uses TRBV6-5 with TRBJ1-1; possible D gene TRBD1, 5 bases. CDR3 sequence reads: CASRADRFDEAFF. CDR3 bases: TGTGCCAGCAGGGCCGACAGATTTGATGAAGCTTTCTTT.